The next 23 T cell receptor beta chains were all read from a single sample in a study of radiotherapy plus CTLA-4 blockade in lung cancer (dated by TCRdb to between 2018 and 2020). Library generation was performed with the immunoSEQ multiplex PCR assay. The immuneACCESS repertoire file appears here via TCRdb, limited to in-frame rearrangements. These files lack a portion of the clones; in checked studies, under half of the deficit traces to unresolved V genes, and the cause of the others is not known. The sample contains approximately 77,000 clones, about four fifths of them found a single time. Jointly, the top ten make up 0.79% of the sample. This material consisted of peripheral blood, taken from a patient treated with radiotherapy plus ipilimumab. These receptors originate from a human donor with non-small cell lung cancer who had stable disease on radiotherapy plus ipilimumab.

The chain has TRBV7-9 and TRBJ1-1; tentatively, D is TRBD1 (5 bases). The CDR3 has 15 amino acids. V shed 5 bases and J shed 5 bases, with 18 bases lying between them. The V gene's germline CDR1 is SEHNR and CDR2 FQNEAQ (reference sequence). The CDR3 reads CASSLGPGRGTEAFF. DNA for the CDR3: TGTGCCAGCAGCCTGGGACCGGGGCGAGGAACTGAAGCTTTCTTT.

The V and J genes are TRBV5-4 and TRBJ2-2; TRBD1 agrees at 10 bases. There are 15 residues in the CDR3. Per the germline V gene, CDR1 is SGHNT and CDR2 is YYREEE (reference sequence). Trimming cost V 5 bases and J 5 bases; bases outside gene matches: 6. CDR3 sequence reads: CASRPGTGATGELFF. CDR3 sequence (DNA): TGTGCCAGCAGACCCGGGACAGGGGCGACCGGGGAGCTGTTTTTT.

This sequence joins TRBV30 and TRBJ2-1; D is undetermined. CDR1 is GTSNPN, CDR2 SVGIG, per germline (reference sequence). Between the trimmed V and J ends, which lost 4 bases and 4 bases, there was a span of 11 bases. The CDR3 is made up of 13 amino acids. The CDR3 sequence: CAWKDRSYNEQFF. CDR3 in DNA: TGTGCCTGGAAAGATAGGAGTTACAATGAGCAGTTCTTC. The full variable domain, completed using reference TRBV30 and TRBJ2-1, is SQTIHQWPATLVQPVGSPLSLECTVEGTSNPNLYWYRQAAGRGLQLLFYSVGIGQISSEVPQNLSASRPQDRQFILSSKKLLLSDSGFYLCAWKDRSYNEQFFGPGTRLTVL.

The V and J genes are TRBV7-3 and TRBJ2-1; no clear D. The CDR3 extends over 14 amino acids. V lost 4 bases and J 4 bases, leaving 11 bases between the germline ends. CDR1 is SGHTA, CDR2 FQGTGA, per germline. The CDR3 sequence is CASSSPNSYNEQFF. For the CDR3, the DNA is TGTGCCAGCAGCTCCCCTAACTCTTACAATGAGCAGTTCTTC.

The rearrangement links TRBV6-6 to TRBJ2-3, with 7 positions matching TRBD2. The germline gives CDR1 MNHNY, CDR2 SVGAGI (reference sequence). The CDR3 runs to 13 residues. V dropped 1 base and J dropped 6; count of bases not matched to a gene: 1. CDR3 region: CASSYWGGDTQYF. For the CDR3, the DNA is TGTGCCAGCAGTTACTGGGGGGGGGATACGCAGTATTTT.

The gene calls are TRBV5-1 and TRBJ2-2; D is perhaps TRBD1 (6 bases). This CDR3 is 14 amino acids long. Germline CDR1 is SGHRS and CDR2 is YFSETQ. V gave up 0 bases and J gave up 5 bases, with 8 bases separating them. The CDR3 sequence is CASSLGGGTGELFF. For the CDR3, the DNA is TGCGCCAGCAGCTTGGGAGGGGGTACCGGGGAGCTGTTTTTT. The complete variable domain, with remaining parts taken from reference TRBV5-1 and TRBJ2-2, reads KAGVTQTPRYLIKTRGQQVTLSCSPISGHRSVSWYQQTPGQGLQFLFEYFSETQRNKGNFPGRFSGRQFSNSRSEMNVSTLELGDSALYLCASSLGGGTGELFFGEGSRLTVL.

V and J are TRBV5-1 and TRBJ2-3, with TRBD2 matching over 7 bases. After removal of 4 bases from V and 5 bases from J, the junction contained 7 bases not matched to a gene. Per the germline V gene, CDR1 is SGHRS and CDR2 is YFSETQ. The CDR3 has 14 amino acids. The chain's CDR3 is CASSPGGVGDTQYF. The DNA of the CDR3 is TGCGCCAGCAGCCCGGGGGGAGTGGGAGATACGCAGTATTTT.

V gene TRBV7-6 combines with J gene TRBJ1-1; D is uncertain. Trimming stripped 5 bases from V and 3 bases from J, with 10 bases between. The germline CDR1 and CDR2 sequences are SGHVS and FNYEAQ. CDR3 length: 13 amino acids. For the CDR3, the DNA is TGTGCCAGCAGCCCTACACGGGACACTGAAGCTTTCTTT. As protein: CASSPTRDTEAFF.

On this clone itself: The junction shows a germline mismatch at one end, possibly a read error. This sequence joins TRBV7-7 and TRBJ2-1; 13 bases are a match to TRBD2. The CDR3 spans 19 residues. Germline lookup yields CDR1 SSHAT and CDR2 FNYEAQ (reference sequence). The CDR3 spells CASSLALRTSGSVYNEQFF. CDR3 nucleotides: TGTGCTAGCAGCTTAGCCCTTCGGACTAGCGGGAGTGTCTACAATGAGCAGTTCTTC. Full variable domain (remainder filled in from reference TRBV7-7 and TRBJ2-1): GAGVSQSPRYKVTKRGQDVTLRCDPISSHATLYWYQQALGQGPEFLTYFNYEAQPDKSGLPSDRFSAERPEGSISTLTIQRTEQRDSAMYRCASSLALRTSGSVYNEQFFGPGTRLTVL.

The V and J genes are TRBV7-6 and TRBJ2-1; D is ambiguous. Trimming took 1 base from V and 7 from J, leaving 5 bases between them. CDR3 length: 12 amino acids. Germline V CDR1 and CDR2: SGHVS, FNYEAQ. The CDR3 DNA follows: TGTGCCAGCAGCTTAGGCCTAAATGAGCAGTTCTTC. Translation gives CASSLGLNEQFF.

The chain links TRBV7-9 to TRBJ2-1; D may correspond to TRBD1 or TRBD2 (5 bases each). This CDR3 spans 16 amino acids. The V and J ends lost 4 bases and 9 bases respectively, with 22 bases between them. Germline loops: CDR1 SEHNR, CDR2 FQNEAQ (reference sequence). The CDR3 nucleotides are TGTGCCAGCAGCTCCGAAACGCCCGGGACCCGAAGTGAGCAGTTCTTC. Residues: CASSSETPGTRSEQFF.

J is TRBJ1-1 and V is TRBV7-9; the D gene is possibly TRBD1 (5 bases). CDR3 size: 15 residues. Looked up from germline, CDR1 is SEHNR and CDR2 is FQNEAQ (reference sequence). The germline V and J ends were trimmed by 1 base and 0 bases, with 9 bases remaining between them. As DNA, the CDR3 is TGTGCCAGCAGCTTAGTAGGGACTATGAACACTGAAGCTTTCTTT. Its translation: CASSLVGTMNTEAFF.

The CDR3 here is CASSQGSGTANEKLFF. CDR3 coding DNA: TGCGCCAGCAGCCAAGGGTCCGGGACCGCAAATGAAAAACTGTTTTTT. This chain joins TRBV4-1 and TRBJ1-4; a weak D match, TRBD1 (5 bases). The CDR3 sequence is 16 residues long. Germline V CDR1 and CDR2: MGHRA, YSYEKL. Trimming removed 1 base at V and 5 bases at J, with 14 bases between.

The rearrangement joins TRBV6-1 to TRBJ2-2, with D possibly being TRBD1 (5 bases). The V and J ends lost 7 bases and 5 bases respectively, with 17 bases between them. This CDR3 region has 15 residues. CDR1 and CDR2 (germline): MNHNS, SASEGT. CDR3 sequence: CASKLEGASTGELFF. CDR3 DNA: TGTGCCAGCAAGCTAGAAGGGGCGAGTACCGGGGAGCTGTTTTTT.

The rearrangement joins TRBV2 to TRBJ1-5, with 9 bases identical to TRBD1. The germline V gene encodes CDR1 SNHLY and CDR2 FYNNEI. V dropped 2 bases and J dropped 2; count of bases not matched to a gene: 13. The CDR3 totals 19 residues. The DNA of the CDR3 is TGTGCCAGCAGTGAAAACCCTGGACAGGGGCCCAGAGGCAATCAGCCCCAGCATTTT. As protein: CASSENPGQGPRGNQPQHF.

V is TRBV7-6 and J is TRBJ1-2, with D unresolved. The CDR3 contains 16 residues. Trimming took 1 base from V and 8 from J, leaving 20 bases between them. The germline CDR1 and CDR2 sequences are SGHVS and FNYEAQ. As DNA, the CDR3 is TGTGCCAGCAGCTTAGGCCGAAACACGGACCCCGGGGGCTACACCTTC. Its protein is CASSLGRNTDPGGYTF.

The chain has TRBV28 and TRBJ2-1, with D uncertain. The germline gives CDR1 MDHEN, CDR2 SYDVKM. V lost 4 bases to trimming and J lost 0 bases, with 16 bases between them. CDR3 length equals 17 residues. CDR3 region: CASSYRTVRSSYNEQFF. In DNA, the CDR3 is TGTGCCAGCAGTTACCGGACGGTGAGAAGCTCCTACAATGAGCAGTTCTTC.

The chain recombines TRBV19 with TRBJ2-3, with unresolved D. The germline V gene has CDR1 LNHDA and CDR2 SQIVND (reference sequence). This CDR3 is 16 amino acids long. Trimming took 3 bases from V and 1 from J, leaving 14 bases between them. CDR3 coding DNA: TGTGCCAGTAGTATTAACTCGTTAGCTGGCACAGATACGCAGTATTTT. Translation: CASSINSLAGTDTQYF.

The CDR3 here is CASSVKGQETQYF. The CDR3 DNA reads as TGCGCCAGCAGTGTTAAGGGTCAAGAGACCCAGTACTTC. The chain employs TRBV10-2 and TRBJ2-5; D unclear. Germline loops: CDR1 WSHSY, CDR2 SAAADI. Trimming shortened V by 4 bases and J by 2 bases, and 8 bases separated the two germline ends. The CDR3 contains 13 residues.

The chain is built from TRBV10-3 and TRBJ2-1, with a weak D call TRBD2 (6 bases). The V end lost 8 bases, the J end lost 5 bases, and 19 bases lay between the germline ends. The V gene's germline CDR1 is ENHRY and CDR2 SYGVKD. The CDR3 spans 15 residues. CDR3 residues: CAIAGLAGWDNEQFF. The CDR3 bases are TGTGCCATCGCGGGGTTGGCGGGGTGGGACAATGAGCAGTTCTTC.

The chain joins TRBV15 to TRBJ2-7, with D unresolved. V lost 1 base to trimming and J lost 2 bases, with 6 bases between them. There are 13 residues in the CDR3. Per germline, CDR1 LNHNV and CDR2 YYDKDF (reference sequence). CDR3 bases: TGTGCCACCAGCAGAGGATTCACCTACGAGCAGTACTTC. The encoded protein is CATSRGFTYEQYF.

The CDR3: CASSEGRANYGYTF. CDR3 coding DNA: TGTGCCAGCAGTGAGGGCAGAGCTAACTATGGCTACACCTTC. V usage is TRBV25-1 and J usage is TRBJ1-2; D call uncertain. The CDR3 covers 14 residues. Germline assignment: CDR1 MGHDK and CDR2 SYGVNS. With 3 bases removed from V and 0 bases from J, the gap between germline ends came to 8 bases.

There are a few counts of this clone. The chain employs TRBV11-3 and TRBJ1-3; 7 bases agree with TRBD1. The germline V gene has CDR1 SGHNT and CDR2 YENEEA. This CDR3 has 16 residues. V lost 0 bases to trimming and J lost 0 bases; unmatched junction nucleotides: 2. For the CDR3, the DNA is TGTGCCAGCAGCTTAGATGGACAGGTCTCTGGAAACACCATATATTTT. It codes for CASSLDGQVSGNTIYF.